A single sample gave rise to the 16 T cell receptor beta chains below, sequenced in a study of tumor-infiltrating lymphocytes in primary liver carcinoma. Co-extracted RNA and DNA came from roughly 21-30 mg of unsorted bulk tissue. Using a constant-region primer together with ProtoScript II reverse transcriptase, TCR beta cDNA was made from 500 ng of total RNA. Three rounds of nested multiplex PCR with slightly modified ARM-PCR produced TCR beta libraries. Rounds one and two of PCR, each of 10 cycles, were primed with TRBV1-TRBV30 forward primers and a C-beta reverse primer. One entry per CDR3 protein, called by TCRdb with MiXCR from the multiplex PCR reads. The sample has more than 95,000 distinct CDR3 sequences, roughly 85% seen once. The sample consisted of liver tumor tissue from sampling region 3. Subset here: tumor region T3, left-lateral pole. The receptors derive from a man aged 35-49 years with primary liver carcinoma and hepatitis B virus infection.

This clonotype occurred once. The junction and the germline gene differ at one end; a read error may be behind it. This chain joins TRBV28 and TRBJ2-5; TRBD1 is a possible D gene (6 bases). Germline V gene data show CDR1 as MDHEN and CDR2 as SYDVKM. This CDR3 contains 16 residues. The CDR3 DNA reads as TGTGTCAGCAGTCCCCCTATCCCGACAGGTTGGGAGACTCAGTACTTC. It specifies CVSSPPIPTGWETQYF.

This clonotype has just one count. J is TRBJ2-1 and V is TRBV6-2 or TRBV6-3, with 11 bases that match TRBD2. After removal of 6 bases from V and 13 bases from J, the junction contained 14 bases not matched to a gene. Germline-derived CDR1 and CDR2 are MNHEY and SVGEGT. This CDR3 has 15 residues. This CDR3 reads CASRTGTSGYSDQFF. The CDR3 DNA reads TGTGCCAGCAGAACCGGGACTAGCGGTTACAGTGACCAGTTCTTC.

This chain connects TRBV30 to TRBJ2-1; 10 nucleotides line up with TRBD2. Per the germline V gene, CDR1 is GTSNPN and CDR2 is SVGIG (reference sequence). This CDR3 has 14 residues. DNA of the CDR3: TGTATCAGGTCAGCGGGAGGGTTTTACAATGAGCAGTTCTTC. The encoded protein is CIRSAGGFYNEQFF.

This clonotype was detected once. The V and J genes are TRBV2 and TRBJ1-1; no definite D call. The CDR3 consists of 14 residues. The V end was cut by 7 bases, the J end by 6 bases, with 18 bases between. In germline, CDR1 is SNHLY, CDR2 FYNNEI. The CDR3 reads CASIAGSRWAEAFF. In DNA, the CDR3 is TGTGCCAGCATTGCTGGCAGTAGGTGGGCTGAAGCTTTCTTT. Looking up the rest from reference TRBV2 and TRBJ1-1 gives the full variable domain: EPEVTQTPSHQVTQMGQEVILRCVPISNHLYFYWYRQILGQKVEFLVSFYNNEISEKSEIFDDQFSVERPDGSNFTLKIRSTKLEDSAMYFCASIAGSRWAEAFFGQGTRLTVV.

J is TRBJ2-1 and V is TRBV29-1; TRBD2 agrees at 14 bases. Trimming removed 8 bases from V and 8 bases from J; junction bases left unmatched: 11. The CDR3 runs to 15 residues. Looked up from germline, CDR1 is SQVTM and CDR2 is ANQGSEA. Here the CDR3 DNA reads TGCAGCATGAGCGGGACTAGCGGGAGAGGTGATGAGCAGTTCTTC. Translation: CSMSGTSGRGDEQFF.

Concerning this clonotype itself: Relative to the germline gene, one junction end is altered; a read error may explain this. The chain links TRBV9 to TRBJ2-1; TRBD2 is a possible D gene (5 bases). The CDR3 is made up of 14 amino acids. Germline-derived CDR1 and CDR2 are SGDLS and YYNGEE. The CDR3 region has the DNA TGTGCCAGTAGCGTAACTCTTGCCGGCAATGAGCAGGTCTTC. Translating gives CASSVTLAGNEQVF.

Points on this clonotype: Germline is not matched at one junction end, which may reflect a read error. The chain couples TRBV5-4 to TRBJ2-1, with D perhaps TRBD2 (5 bases). The CDR3 covers 14 residues. Per germline, CDR1 SGHNT and CDR2 YYREEE (reference sequence). In DNA form, the CDR3 reads TGTGCCAGCAGCCCCGTCAAGACTAACAATGAGCAGTCCTTC. As protein: CASSPVKTNNEQSF. The full variable domain, with the rest looked up from reference TRBV5-4 and TRBJ2-1, is ETGVTQSPTHLIKTRGQQVTLRCSSQSGHNTVSWYQQALGQGPQFIFQYYREEENGRGNFPPRFSGLQFPNYSSELNVNALELDDSALYLCASSPVKTNNEQSFGPGTRLTVL.

This clonotype was seen more than once but under ten times. One end of the junction varies from germline; a read error may be responsible. The gene calls are TRBV4-1 and TRBJ2-1; 10 positions match TRBD2. CDR1 is MGHRA and CDR2 is YSYEKL in the germline V gene. The CDR3 is made up of 16 amino acids. CDR3 nucleotides: TGCACCAGCAGCCAACTCGGGACTAGCGAGTACAATGAGCACTTCTTC. This encodes CTSSQLGTSEYNEHFF.

On this clonotype itself: One end of the junction is discordant with germline, which a read error may explain. The gene calls are TRBV5-1 and TRBJ2-3, with D perhaps TRBD1 or TRBD2 (5 bases each). The germline V gene has CDR1 SGHRS and CDR2 YFSETQ. The CDR3 totals 15 residues. This CDR3 is CASSLKGLAGDAQYF. In DNA form, the CDR3 reads TGCGCCAGCAGCTTGAAGGGGCTAGCAGGAGATGCGCAGTATTTT.

The chain employs TRBV5-1 and TRBJ2-5; 7 bases are shared with TRBD2. The V gene end was trimmed by 1 base and the J gene end by 2 bases; junction bases not matched to a gene: 8. The CDR3 spans 16 residues. The germline CDR1 and CDR2 sequences are SGHRS and YFSETQ. CDR3 amino acids: CASSLSGGLCQETQYF. The DNA of the CDR3 is TGCGCCAGCAGCTTGTCGGGAGGTCTTTGTCAAGAGACCCAGTACTTC.

Details on this clonotype: No conserved phenylalanine or tryptophan ends this CDR3, so it is likely a read error. J is TRBJ2-5 and V is TRBV11-2; the D gene could be TRBD1 or TRBD2 (5 bases each). CDR1 SGHAT and CDR2 FQNNGV come from the germline V gene. The CDR3 consists of 18 residues. Trimming left V 5 bases short and J 5 bases short, with 27 bases between. The CDR3 sequence is CASSPSSIQGTVWETQYS. CDR3 coding DNA: TGTGCCAGCAGCCCTAGCTCAATCCAGGGTACTGTGTGGGAGACCCAGTACTCC.

V is TRBV29-1 and J is TRBJ1-3; D remains ambiguous. The germline CDR1 and CDR2 sequences are SQVTM and ANQGSEA. V was pared by 2 bases and J by 5 bases, with 13 bases between. The CDR3 is 14 amino acids. CDR3 residues: CSVEMRGVRNTIYF. The CDR3 DNA is TGCAGCGTTGAAATGCGTGGGGTTAGAAACACCATATATTTT.

Concerning this clonotype: Sequence at one end of the junction differs from germline and may be a read error. V is TRBV11-1 and J is TRBJ2-7; D perhaps matches TRBD2 (7 bases). This CDR3 spans 14 amino acids. Per the germline V gene, CDR1 is SGHAT and CDR2 is FQDESV (reference sequence). CDR3 in amino acids: CASSPVEGDYEQYF. The DNA for the CDR3 is TGTGCCAGCAGCCCTGTAGAGGGGGACTACGAACAGTACTTC.

Turning to this clonotype: This may be a read error: a much more frequent sequence differs by one nucleotide. V gene TRBV28 combines with J gene TRBJ2-1; TRBD1 agrees at 7 bases. Germline CDR1 MDHEN, CDR2 SYDVKM. The CDR3 contains 15 residues. CDR3: CASSPIDREYNEQLF. The CDR3 DNA is TGTGCCAGCAGTCCCATAGACAGGGAATACAATGAGCAGCTCTTC.

As regards this clonotype: Germline and junction disagree at one end, which may indicate a read error. The J gene is TRBJ1-1, the V gene TRBV29-1; D remains ambiguous. CDR1 is SQVTM, CDR2 ANQGSEA, per germline. CDR3 length: 15 residues. The CDR3 here is CSGAPGWVMNTEGFF. CDR3 in DNA: TGCAGCGGGGCCCCGGGTTGGGTCATGAACACTGAAGGTTTCTTT.

On this clonotype: A clone one base away is much larger, so this may be a read error. The chain joins TRBV28 to TRBJ1-5; 11 bases map to TRBD1. V lost 1 base to trimming and J lost 6 bases; unmatched junction nucleotides: 5. The CDR3 is made up of 16 amino acids. Germline V gives CDR1 MDHEN, CDR2 SYDVKM. The CDR3 protein is CASSLFGDRGSQPQHF. The DNA for the CDR3 is TGTGCCAGCAGTTTATTTGGGGACAGGGGGAGTCAGCCCCAGCATTTT.